Following are 27 T cell receptor beta chains from one sample sequenced in a study of cytomegalovirus exposure and HLA in healthy donors. PCR was performed using 60 Vbeta and 13 Jbeta primers. This table comes from immunoSEQ multiplex PCR, and its TCRdb copy is limited to in-frame clones, with some not included. The profile shows 150,000 to 200,000 clones, around 82% of them singletons. Material: PBMCs. Source of these receptors: a man aged 40-55 years in good health and CMV-seronegative.

The gene calls are TRBV11-3 and TRBJ2-7; 7 bases match TRBD2. With 4 bases clipped from V and 3 bases from J, the junction kept 3 bases outside the gene matches. The length of the CDR3 is 13 residues. Germline CDR1 reads SGHNT; CDR2 reads YENEEA. The chain's CDR3 is CASSWGGIYEQYF. CDR3 DNA: TGTGCCAGCAGCTGGGGAGGGATCTACGAGCAGTACTTC.

V gene TRBV2 combines with J gene TRBJ1-3; TRBD1 matches 10 bases. This CDR3 is built from 16 residues. Trimming removed 4 bases from V and 2 bases from J; junction bases left unmatched: 5. CDR1 is SNHLY and CDR2 is FYNNEI in the germline V gene. The CDR3 here is CASSATGGTAGNTIYF. CDR3 coding DNA: TGTGCCAGCAGTGCGACAGGGGGCACCGCTGGAAACACCATATATTTT.

The chain couples TRBV9 to TRBJ2-5; no clear D gene. There are 15 residues in the CDR3. Trimming removed 0 bases from V and 1 base from J, with 10 bases in between. Germline assignment: CDR1 SGDLS and CDR2 YYNGEE. CDR3 in DNA: TGTGCCAGCAGCGTAGCCGTTGGAGCCCAAGAGACCCAGTACTTC. Its protein is CASSVAVGAQETQYF.

The chain is built from TRBV7-2 and TRBJ1-1; TRBD1 is a possible D gene (6 bases). This CDR3 has 16 amino acids. The V and J ends lost 4 bases and 5 bases respectively, with 20 bases between them. In germline, CDR1 is SGHTA, CDR2 FQGNSA. As DNA, the CDR3 is TGTGCCAGCAGCTCTAGCCGGCGGACAGCAAAGACTGAAGCTTTCTTT. As protein: CASSSSRRTAKTEAFF.

This clone was detected a few times. V and J are TRBV10-3 and TRBJ1-3, with D maybe TRBD1 (6 bases). Germline CDR1 ENHRY, CDR2 SYGVKD. The CDR3 consists of 14 residues. Trimming took 6 bases from V and 12 from J, leaving 21 bases between them. The CDR3 here is CAIRAGTSPGSIYF. CDR3 sequence (DNA): TGTGCCATCAGAGCCGGGACATCCCCTGGTAGCATATATTTT.

The rearrangement links TRBV10-3 to TRBJ1-5, with D maybe TRBD1 (5 bases). From germline, CDR1 is ENHRY and CDR2 SYGVKD. This CDR3 region has 16 residues. Trimming took off 6 bases at V and 1 base at J, with 16 bases between the two ends. CDR3 sequence reads: CAISPQGVLSNQPQHF. Here the CDR3 DNA reads TGTGCCATCAGCCCTCAGGGCGTGTTGAGCAATCAGCCCCAGCATTTT.

The rearrangement joins TRBV19 to TRBJ1-2; 7 positions match TRBD1. Germline V gives CDR1 LNHDA, CDR2 SQIVND (reference sequence). There are 14 residues in the CDR3. V shed 6 bases and J 5 bases; nucleotides not matched to a gene: 9. DNA of the CDR3: TGTGCCAGTAGAGCGACAGGGATCGGGTATGGCTACACCTTC. It specifies CASRATGIGYGYTF.

The chain uses TRBV6-4 and TRBJ2-1; 8 nucleotides align to TRBD2. CDR3 length: 16 amino acids. The V segment lost 3 bases and the J segment 0 bases; nucleotides outside the gene matches: 4. Germline CDR1 and CDR2: MRHNA and SNTAGT. The CDR3 bases are TGTGCCAGCAGTGAAAACGGGAGGGCCTCCTACAATGAGCAGTTCTTC. This sequence encodes CASSENGRASYNEQFF.

The chain links TRBV7-2 to TRBJ2-5, with TRBD2 matching over 7 bases. The CDR3 runs 15 residues. CDR1 is SGHTA, CDR2 FQGNSA, per germline. After removal of 5 bases from V and 1 base from J, the junction contained 7 bases not matched to a gene. CDR3 DNA: TGTGCCAGCAGCCAGCAACGGGGGGTCCAAGAGACCCAGTACTTC. It specifies CASSQQRGVQETQYF.

The chain uses TRBV4-1 and TRBJ1-4; D may be TRBD1 (5 bases). Germline-derived CDR1 and CDR2 are MGHRA and YSYEKL. Deletions cut 3 bases from V and 13 bases from J, with 15 bases between. This CDR3 comprises 13 residues. CDR3 region: CASSQGSPRGLFF. Here the CDR3 DNA reads TGCGCCAGCAGCCAGGGATCCCCTAGGGGACTGTTTTTT.

This clone has just one count. The gene calls are TRBV6-5 and TRBJ1-2; TRBD1 is a possible D gene (6 bases). The CDR3 is made up of 15 amino acids. Germline V gene sequence: CDR1 MNHEY, CDR2 SVGAGI. With 2 bases removed from V and 2 bases from J, the gap between germline ends came to 12 bases. CDR3 sequence (DNA): TGTGCCAGCAGTTACAATGGGGGCTCGAACTATGGCTACACCTTC. Its translation: CASSYNGGSNYGYTF.

This chain's CDR3 is CASSPGQPRDTEAFF. The DNA for the CDR3 is TGTGCCAGCTCACCGGGACAGCCCAGGGACACTGAAGCTTTCTTT. The genes are TRBV18 and TRBJ1-1; 7 bases match TRBD1. The CDR3 is made up of 15 amino acids. Germline CDR1 is KGHSH and CDR2 is LQKENI. J lost 3 bases, V lost 3 bases, and 7 bases had no gene match.

V and J are TRBV5-1 and TRBJ2-3; D perhaps matches TRBD2 (6 bases). The CDR3 is made up of 14 amino acids. The V end lost 3 bases, the J end lost 2 bases, and 10 bases lay between the germline ends. In germline, CDR1 is SGHRS, CDR2 YFSETQ. The DNA for the CDR3 is TGCGCCAGCAGCTCGACGGGAGCCACAGATACGCAGTATTTT. Translation gives CASSSTGATDTQYF.

This rearrangement joins TRBV29-1 to TRBJ2-1; D perhaps matches TRBD1 (6 bases). V was pared by 8 bases and J by 8 bases, with 10 bases between. Looked up from germline, CDR1 is SQVTM and CDR2 is ANQGSEA. CDR3 length: 10 residues. This CDR3 reads CSFNRDEQFF. The CDR3 nucleotides read TGCAGCTTTAACAGGGATGAGCAGTTCTTC.

The chain has TRBV13 and TRBJ2-5, with TRBD1 as a possible D gene (5 bases). The end of the DNA is better explained by TRBJ2-7, so the J call may be wrong. Germline lookup yields CDR1 PRHDT and CDR2 FYEKMQ (reference sequence). The CDR3 length is 13 residues. The CDR3 loop reads CASSLSAGYEQYF. In DNA form, the CDR3 reads TGTGCCAGCAGCTTATCGGCAGGGTACGAGCAGTACTTC.

This clone was observed a handful of times. This chain links TRBV5-6 with TRBJ2-1, with 7 bases matching TRBD2. From germline, CDR1 is SGHDT and CDR2 YYEEEE. CDR3 length: 13 residues. V trimming: 4 bases; J trimming: 5 bases; junction bases outside the gene matches: 3. DNA of the CDR3: TGTGCCAGCAGCCGTGGGAGGGACAATGAGCAGTTCTTC. It encodes CASSRGRDNEQFF.

The rearrangement joins TRBV19 to TRBJ2-7; 7 bases map to TRBD2. Unmatched junction bases numbered 3, after V lost 3 bases and J lost 1 base. Looked up from germline, CDR1 is LNHDA and CDR2 is SQIVND (reference sequence). This CDR3 has 14 residues. The CDR3 DNA reads TGTGCCAGTAGTATGACGGGAGGTTCCTACGAGCAGTACTTC. This sequence encodes CASSMTGGSYEQYF.

The chain links TRBV7-9 to TRBJ2-1, with TRBD1 as a possible D gene (5 bases). The CDR3 consists of 14 residues. Per germline, CDR1 SEHNR and CDR2 FQNEAQ (reference sequence). With 2 bases removed from V and 4 bases from J, the gap between germline ends came to 9 bases. The CDR3 here is CASSLPGQYNEQFF. CDR3 bases: TGTGCCAGCAGCTTACCTGGACAATACAATGAGCAGTTCTTC.

The rearrangement uses TRBV7-2 and TRBJ2-1, with D possibly TRBD2 on 5 matching bases. V was shortened by 4 bases and J by 0 bases, with 10 bases between the two germline ends. From germline, CDR1 is SGHTA and CDR2 FQGNSA. This CDR3 spans 15 amino acids. DNA of the CDR3: TGTGCCAGCAGCTCCCCTCGGGACTCCTACAATGAGCAGTTCTTC. Residues: CASSSPRDSYNEQFF. Full variable domain (remainder filled in from reference TRBV7-2 and TRBJ2-1): GAGVSQSPSNKVTEKGKDVELRCDPISGHTALYWYRQSLGQGLEFLIYFQGNSAPDKSGLPSDRFSAERTGGSVSTLTIQRTQQEDSAVYLCASSSPRDSYNEQFFGPGTRLTVL.

This clone came up once. The chain is built from TRBV4-3 and TRBJ2-5; D not resolved. CDR3 length: 13 residues. Trimming removed 0 bases from V and 11 bases from J, with 13 bases in between. Germline values: CDR1 LGHNA, CDR2 YSLEER. The CDR3 nucleotides read TGCGCCAGCAGCCAAGATCGGTCCCCCAAGCAGTACTTC. Residues: CASSQDRSPKQYF.

This clone was observed a handful of times. The genes are TRBV6-5 and TRBJ1-1; D gene unclear. Germline V gene sequence: CDR1 MNHEY, CDR2 SVGAGI. This CDR3 has 15 amino acids. Trimming took off 0 bases at V and 1 base at J, with 9 bases between the two ends. CDR3 DNA sequence: TGTGCCAGCAGTTACTCGAGGAATCGGAACACTGAAGCTTTCTTT. It codes for CASSYSRNRNTEAFF.

The chain couples TRBV11-2 to TRBJ2-4; 9 bases agree with TRBD2. V was clipped by 5 bases and J by 0 bases; unmatched bases: 8. Germline V gives CDR1 SGHAT, CDR2 FQNNGV. The CDR3 length is 17 residues. Here the CDR3 reads CASSPRASGIAKNIQYF. Here the CDR3 DNA reads TGTGCCAGCAGCCCACGGGCTAGCGGGATAGCCAAAAACATTCAGTACTTC. Full variable domain (outside the CDR3, taken from reference TRBV11-2 and TRBJ2-4): EAGVAQSPRYKIIEKRQSVAFWCNPISGHATLYWYQQILGQGPKLLIQFQNNGVVDDSQLPKDRFSAERLKGVDSTLKIQPAKLEDSAVYLCASSPRASGIAKNIQYFGAGTRLSVL.

The chain recombines TRBV29-1 with TRBJ2-1; D is uncertain. Trimming removed 7 bases from V and 0 bases from J, with 4 bases in between. The CDR3 length is 11 residues. Looked up from germline, CDR1 is SQVTM and CDR2 is ANQGSEA. CDR3 nucleotide sequence: TGCAGCGCTATCTCCTACAATGAGCAGTTCTTC. Its protein is CSAISYNEQFF.

The chain recombines TRBV5-1 with TRBJ2-7; maybe TRBD2 (6 bases). Per germline, CDR1 SGHRS and CDR2 YFSETQ. This CDR3 is built from 16 residues. The germline V and J ends were trimmed by 0 bases and 6 bases, with 19 bases remaining between them. In DNA form, the CDR3 reads TGCGCCAGCAGCTTGGTGGGAGGTCGTGGTTTGGGCGAGCAGTACTTC. Amino acid sequence: CASSLVGGRGLGEQYF.

This clone was picked up a small number of times. V gene TRBV12-5 combines with J gene TRBJ2-2, with D tentatively TRBD1 (5 bases). Looked up from germline, CDR1 is LGHNT and CDR2 is FRNRAP. CDR3 length: 15 amino acids. Trimming removed 7 bases from V and 1 base from J, with 13 bases in between. The CDR3 DNA is TGTGCTAGTGCCCCGGGCCAGGGGAACACCGGGGAGCTGTTTTTT. It is translated as CASAPGQGNTGELFF.

V is TRBV18 and J is TRBJ2-7, with 8 bases lining up with TRBD2. The CDR3 consists of 14 residues. CDR1 and CDR2 from the germline V gene are KGHSH and LQKENI. The V and J ends lost 4 bases and 7 bases, in that order; junction bases with no gene match: 9. In nucleotides, the CDR3 is TGTGCCAGCTCACTGACTAGCGCCCACGGGGAGCAGTACTTC. This translates into CASSLTSAHGEQYF.

This clone was observed a handful of times. V usage is TRBV19 and J usage is TRBJ1-1, with 9 bases aligning to TRBD1. The ends lost 6 bases at V and 1 base at J; junction bases unmatched: 6. Germline assignment: CDR1 LNHDA and CDR2 SQIVND (reference sequence). This CDR3 is built from 15 residues. DNA for the CDR3: TGTGCCAGTAGCTACAGGGGGCCACCGAACACTGAAGCTTTCTTT. The encoded protein is CASSYRGPPNTEAFF.